The 29 T cell receptor beta chains below all came from one sample that was sequenced in a study of cytomegalovirus exposure and HLA in healthy donors. The primer mix had 60 Vbeta and 13 Jbeta primers. Assay: immunoSEQ multiplex PCR; the TCRdb copy retains only in-frame clones and omits some. Of some 190,000 clones in the sample, more than 60% were seen once. Sequencing was performed on PBMCs. The receptors shown here come from a woman aged 25-40 years in good health and CMV-seropositive.

The V call is TRBV6-5, the J call TRBJ1-2; D call uncertain. V was cut by 1 base and J by 0 bases, with 12 bases left in between. CDR1 and CDR2 from the germline V gene are MNHEY and SVGAGI. The CDR3 runs 16 residues. The CDR3 loop reads CASSYLGAEPNYGYTF. As DNA, the CDR3 is TGTGCCAGCAGTTACTTAGGCGCGGAACCTAACTATGGCTACACCTTC.

The gene calls are TRBV4-3 and TRBJ2-3, with no clear D. Trimming took 3 bases from V and 9 from J, leaving 16 bases between them. The CDR3 is made up of 14 amino acids. Germline CDR1 is LGHNA and CDR2 is YSLEER. The CDR3 reads CASSQARDSWTQYF. In nucleotides, the CDR3 is TGCGCCAGCAGCCAGGCCCGAGACTCGTGGACGCAGTATTTT.

This sequence joins TRBV18 and TRBJ1-1; D may be TRBD1 (5 bases). Germline CDR1 KGHSH, CDR2 LQKENI. This CDR3 contains 15 residues. V was trimmed by 3 bases and J by 0 bases, leaving 11 bases between them. The DNA of the CDR3 is TGTGCCAGCTCACCCCTGGGGGGTGTGAACACTGAAGCTTTCTTT. Translating it yields CASSPLGGVNTEAFF. The complete variable domain, with remaining parts taken from reference TRBV18 and TRBJ1-1, reads NAGVMQNPRHLVRRRGQEARLRCSPMKGHSHVYWYRQLPEEGLKFMVYLQKENIIDESGMPKERFSAEFPKEGPSILRIQQVVRGDSAAYFCASSPLGGVNTEAFFGQGTRLTVV.

V is TRBV18 and J is TRBJ2-7; 8 bases match TRBD2. The V gene's germline CDR1 is KGHSH and CDR2 LQKENI. This CDR3 spans 15 amino acids. V was clipped by 1 base and J by 3 bases; unmatched bases: 5. This CDR3 reads CASSPQTSGGYEQYF. The CDR3 DNA follows: TGTGCCAGCTCACCACAAACGAGCGGGGGCTACGAGCAGTACTTC.

The chain recombines TRBV5-1 with TRBJ2-3; D gene ambiguous. The CDR3 loop spans 14 amino acids. Trimming left V 2 bases short and J 6 bases short, with 13 bases between. Germline CDR1 and CDR2: SGHRS and YFSETQ. CDR3 region: CASSFSGSPDTQYF. CDR3 bases: TGCGCCAGCAGCTTCTCCGGGTCCCCGGATACGCAGTATTTT. The whole variable domain, filled in from reference TRBV5-1 and TRBJ2-3, reads KAGVTQTPRYLIKTRGQQVTLSCSPISGHRSVSWYQQTPGQGLQFLFEYFSETQRNKGNFPGRFSGRQFSNSRSEMNVSTLELGDSALYLCASSFSGSPDTQYFGPGTRLTVL.

The V and J genes are TRBV15 and TRBJ1-6; 8 nucleotides line up with TRBD1. Germline CDR1 is LNHNV and CDR2 is YYDKDF (reference sequence). The V segment lost 3 bases and the J segment 5 bases; nucleotides outside the gene matches: 0. The CDR3 loop spans 14 amino acids. The CDR3 region has the DNA TGTGCCACCAGCAGGGACAGGGATAATTCACCCCTCCACTTT. It translates to CATSRDRDNSPLHF. Based on the CDR3 plus reference TRBV15 and TRBJ1-6, the full variable domain is DAMVIQNPRYQVTQFGKPVTLSCSQTLNHNVMYWYQQKSSQAPKLLFHYYDKDFNNEADTPDNFQSRRPNTSFCFLDIRSPGLGDTAMYLCATSRDRDNSPLHFGNGTRLTVT.

A note on this clone: Other DNA sequences in this sample translate to the same CDR3. The CDR3 region has the DNA TGCGCCAGCAGCTTGGACAGTAACACCGGGGAGCTGTTTTTT. Translation: CASSLDSNTGELFF. J is TRBJ2-2 and V is TRBV5-1; D is undetermined. The germline V gene encodes CDR1 SGHRS and CDR2 YFSETQ. The CDR3 spans 14 residues. The V end was cut by 0 bases, the J end by 2 bases, with 5 bases between.

V gene TRBV5-1 combines with J gene TRBJ1-1; TRBD1 aligns across 7 bases. V lost 3 bases, J lost 1 base, and 6 bases stayed unmatched. The CDR3 runs to 15 residues. Germline loops: CDR1 SGHRS, CDR2 YFSETQ. Here the CDR3 reads CASSWGTVPNTEAFF. In nucleotides, the CDR3 is TGCGCCAGCAGCTGGGGGACAGTCCCGAACACTGAAGCTTTCTTT.

CDR3 DNA: TGTGCCAGCAGCTTGGGTCGCGGGTGGTCAGATACGCAGTATTTT. It encodes CASSLGRGWSDTQYF. The chain carries TRBV11-2 and TRBJ2-3; maybe TRBD2 (5 bases). Germline V gives CDR1 SGHAT, CDR2 FQNNGV. V lost 3 bases and J 4 bases, leaving 14 bases between the germline ends. There are 15 residues in the CDR3.

This sequence joins TRBV25-1 and TRBJ1-1; TRBD1 matches 7 bases. The CDR3 has 12 residues. V lost 6 bases, J lost 5 bases, and 3 bases stayed unmatched. Germline assignment: CDR1 MGHDK and CDR2 SYGVNS. The CDR3 DNA follows: TGTGCCAGCAGCCGGACAGGTACTGAAGCTTTCTTT. Residues: CASSRTGTEAFF.

CDR3 amino acids: CASSGTGGGYTF. DNA for the CDR3: TGTGCCAGCAGCGGGACAGGAGGTGGCTACACCTTC. The V call is TRBV5-5, the J call TRBJ1-2; TRBD1 matches 8 bases. Unmatched junction bases numbered 3, after V lost 4 bases and J lost 7 bases. This CDR3 is 12 amino acids long. The V gene's germline CDR1 is SGHKS and CDR2 YYEKEE (reference sequence). Filled out from reference TRBV5-5 and TRBJ1-2, the complete variable domain reads DAGVTQSPTHLIKTRGQQVTLRCSPISGHKSVSWYQQVLGQGPQFIFQYYEKEERGRGNFPDRFSARQFPNYSSELNVNALLLGDSALYLCASSGTGGGYTFGSGTRLTVV.

This clone was recorded once. V and J are TRBV20-1 and TRBJ1-2; TRBD1 might be the D (5 bases). V was cut by 7 bases and J by 8 bases, with 14 bases left in between. Germline V lookup: CDR1 DFQATT, CDR2 SNEGSKA (reference sequence). This CDR3 comprises 11 residues. The CDR3 sequence: CSVGARRGYTF. CDR3 DNA sequence: TGCAGTGTTGGGGCCCGACGGGGCTACACCTTC.

This clone was recorded once. V and J are TRBV4-3 and TRBJ1-2; possibly TRBD1 for D (6 bases). The ends were cut back, 0 bases at V and 2 bases at J, with 16 bases in the middle. The V gene's germline CDR1 is LGHNA and CDR2 YSLEER. The CDR3 length is 17 residues. The DNA for the CDR3 is TGCGCCAGCAGCCAAGAGTTGGGGCAGGGGACAAACTATGGCTACACCTTC. Amino acids: CASSQELGQGTNYGYTF.

The chain uses TRBV4-3 and TRBJ1-1; D is possibly TRBD1 (6 bases). The germline V and J ends were trimmed by 2 bases and 5 bases, with 18 bases remaining between them. The CDR3 spans 16 residues. Germline V gene sequence: CDR1 LGHNA, CDR2 YSLEER. The CDR3 DNA reads as TGCGCCAGCAGCCAAAAAGGCAACAGGGTGGGGACTGAAGCTTTCTTT. Translation: CASSQKGNRVGTEAFF.

The rearrangement joins TRBV7-8 to TRBJ1-5; D gene uncertain. Trimming shortened V by 0 bases and J by 5 bases, and 5 bases separated the two germline ends. From germline, CDR1 is SGHVS and CDR2 FQNEAQ. This CDR3 has 13 residues. Written as DNA, the CDR3 is TGTGCCAGCAGCTTAGCGAGGGATCAGCCCCAGCATTTT. It encodes CASSLARDQPQHF.

This chain uses TRBV7-9 with TRBJ2-5; 7 nucleotides agree with TRBD1. Germline V gene data show CDR1 as SEHNR and CDR2 as FQNEAQ (reference sequence). The length of the CDR3 is 16 residues. The V gene end was trimmed by 4 bases and the J gene end by 3 bases; junction bases not matched to a gene: 11. The CDR3: CASSSERDRYKETQYF. The CDR3 DNA follows: TGTGCCAGCAGCTCAGAACGGGACAGATACAAAGAGACCCAGTACTTC. Full variable domain (outside the CDR3, taken from reference TRBV7-9 and TRBJ2-5): DTGVSQNPRHKITKRGQNVTFRCDPISEHNRLYWYRQTLGQGPEFLTYFQNEAQLEKSRLLSDRFSAERPKGSFSTLEIQRTEQGDSAMYLCASSSERDRYKETQYFGPGTRLLVL.

The V and J genes are TRBV21-1 and TRBJ2-1; the table's D call of TRBD2 was not tested on the DNA. TRBV21-1 is an annotated pseudogene. The CDR3 extends over 14 amino acids. The CDR3 reads CASSKALRLNEQFF. The CDR3 nucleotides are TGTGCCAGCAGCAAAGCGCTCAGACTCAATGAGCAGTTCTTC.

V usage is TRBV4-2 and J usage is TRBJ1-1; the D gene is possibly TRBD1 (6 bases). This CDR3 spans 18 amino acids. With 4 bases removed from V and 2 bases from J, the gap between germline ends came to 23 bases. Germline V gene lookup returns CDR1 LGHNA and CDR2 YNFKEQ. CDR3 loop: CASSLLNRAAGANTEAFF. CDR3 coding DNA: TGTGCCAGCAGCCTCCTAAATAGAGCCGCGGGGGCTAACACTGAAGCTTTCTTT.

CDR3: CASSLYPGNQPQHF. In DNA form, the CDR3 reads TGTGCCAGCAGCTTGTACCCGGGTAATCAGCCCCAGCATTTT. The rearrangement joins TRBV5-6 to TRBJ1-5; no reliable D call. V dropped 1 base and J dropped 4 bases, with 9 bases sitting between them. This CDR3 region has 14 residues. Germline-derived CDR1 and CDR2 are SGHDT and YYEEEE. Using reference TRBV5-6 and TRBJ1-5 for the parts outside the CDR3, the full variable domain is DAGVTQSPTHLIKTRGQQVTLRCSPKSGHDTVSWYQQALGQGPQFIFQYYEEEERQRGNFPDRFSGHQFPNYSSELNVNALLLGDSALYLCASSLYPGNQPQHFGDGTRLSIL.

The V call is TRBV14, the J call TRBJ2-7; D perhaps matches TRBD1 (5 bases). CDR1 and CDR2 (germline): SGHDN, FVKESK. CDR3 length: 12 residues. Trimming cost V 1 base and J 9 bases, with 10 bases left between them. CDR3 residues: CASSQARGGQYF. The CDR3 DNA is TGTGCCAGCAGCCAAGCAAGGGGCGGGCAGTACTTC.

CDR3 protein: CAWSGTGGGYTF. CDR3 coding DNA: TGTGCCTGGAGTGGGACAGGGGGTGGCTACACCTTC. The chain links TRBV30 to TRBJ1-2; TRBD1 matches at 10 bases. The V segment lost 1 base and the J segment 7 bases; nucleotides outside the gene matches: 0. CDR1 GTSNPN and CDR2 SVGIG come from the germline V gene (reference sequence). The CDR3 runs to 12 residues.

This chain connects TRBV29-1 to TRBJ2-2, with TRBD1 matching over 10 bases. The trim removed 8 bases at V and 5 bases at J, leaving 14 bases unmatched. The CDR3 totals 16 residues. Germline assignment: CDR1 SQVTM and CDR2 ANQGSEA. The CDR3 region is CSIRDRGLMGTGELFF. The CDR3 coding sequence is TGCAGCATTCGGGACAGGGGATTAATGGGAACCGGGGAGCTGTTTTTT.

CDR3 bases: TGCGCCAGCAGCCCGTGGGGGGGGCCCTCAAGACCCAATGAAAAACTGTTTTTT. Translated, it gives CASSPWGGPSRPNEKLFF. V gene TRBV4-1 combines with J gene TRBJ1-4; tentative D call: TRBD1 (6 bases). Trimming removed 4 bases from V and 5 bases from J, with 23 bases in between. Germline lookup yields CDR1 MGHRA and CDR2 YSYEKL. The CDR3 length is 18 residues.

The table lists this clone with a few counts. The chain joins TRBV4-3 to TRBJ1-1; 7 nucleotides line up with TRBD1. The CDR3 contains 15 residues. Germline-derived CDR1 and CDR2 are LGHNA and YSLEER. V trimming: 0 bases; J trimming: 10 bases; junction bases outside the gene matches: 11. This CDR3 is CASSQELEDRPGAFF. As DNA, the CDR3 is TGCGCCAGCAGCCAAGAGTTGGAGGACAGGCCGGGAGCTTTCTTT.

The chain has TRBV28 and TRBJ2-1, with TRBD2 matching 9 bases. V gave up 1 base and J gave up 7 bases; unmatched junction bases: 5. The CDR3 extends over 15 amino acids. Looked up from germline, CDR1 is MDHEN and CDR2 is SYDVKM. In DNA, the CDR3 is TGTGCCAGCAGTTTATTTAGCGGGAGCAGGAATGAGCAGTTCTTC. Protein product: CASSLFSGSRNEQFF.

The chain links TRBV9 to TRBJ2-5; 12 bases are a match to TRBD2. TRBJ2-7 explains the end of the DNA better; the J call may be wrong. Per the germline V gene, CDR1 is SGDLS and CDR2 is YYNGEE. CDR3 length equals 15 residues. The CDR3 region is CASSTHGTSGYEQYF. Here the CDR3 DNA reads TGTGCCAGCAGCACTCACGGGACTAGCGGGTACGAGCAGTACTTC.

The chain joins TRBV7-2 to TRBJ2-5, with 16 bases matching TRBD2. V dropped 6 bases and J dropped 5; count of bases not matched to a gene: 6. In germline, CDR1 is SGHTA, CDR2 FQGNSA. The CDR3 is 16 amino acids. The CDR3 region has the DNA TGTGCCAGCAGGGGGACTAGCGGGAGGGCCGGGGAGACCCAGTACTTC. Amino acid sequence: CASRGTSGRAGETQYF.

The gene calls are TRBV5-4 and TRBJ2-3, with TRBD2 identical over 7 bases. With 4 bases clipped from V and 2 bases from J, the junction kept 13 bases outside the gene matches. The length of the CDR3 is 17 residues. Germline V gene lookup returns CDR1 SGHNT and CDR2 YYREEE (reference sequence). CDR3 sequence reads: CASSTTTGGGVTDTQYF. CDR3 DNA sequence: TGTGCCAGCAGCACTACGACGGGCGGGGGAGTCACAGATACGCAGTATTTT.

This clone was detected a few times. The chain uses TRBV18 and TRBJ2-3; D not resolved. The CDR3 loop spans 15 amino acids. With 3 bases removed from V and 2 bases from J, the gap between germline ends came to 12 bases. CDR1 is KGHSH and CDR2 is LQKENI in the germline V gene. CDR3 protein: CASSPKPGLTDTQYF. The CDR3 DNA sequence: TGTGCCAGCTCACCGAAGCCGGGTCTCACAGATACGCAGTATTTT.